This T cell receptor beta chain is drawn from a study of cytomegalovirus exposure and HLA in healthy donors. Repertoires were generated with immunoSEQ multiplex PCR, while TCRdb's copy carries only in-frame clones and drops some. The table has tens of thousands of clones, 70% to 90% seen once. Germline assignment: CDR1 SGHVS and CDR2 FNYEAQ. Trimming took off 5 bases at V and 3 bases at J, with 17 bases between the two ends. CDR3 length: 15 amino acids. The rearrangement links TRBV7-6 to TRBJ2-7; weak D call: TRBD2 (5 bases). Sequenced sample: PBMCs. This TCR was sampled from a woman aged 18-35 years in good health and CMV-seropositive. The CDR3 region has the DNA TGTGCCAGCAGCCCCCAGACTGAGGGCATCTACGAGCAGTACTTC. Protein product: CASSPQTEGIYEQYF.